This T cell receptor beta chain was documented in a study of read filtering for tumor transcriptome and immune sequencing. The overall study: Mean patient age was roughly 70 years, range roughly 45 to 85; 17 to 20 male, 14 to 15 female. R-ISS stage counts were eight or nine for I, around 17 for II, roughly seven for III. IR-seq gave about 4.05 to 11 million TCR reads per sample; RNA-seq gave roughly 80 to 1,400.

This library used around 400 ng RNA and molecular barcoded adaptors spanning alpha/delta and beta/gamma chains. Each CDR3 protein is one row after TCRdb ran MiXCR on the reads. The sample yields tens of thousands of distinct CDR3 sequences, roughly an eighth seen once. Concerning this clonotype itself: Its antigen is not identified. Since a far larger clone is one base different, this is likely a read error.

Germline CDR1 reads SQVTM; CDR2 reads ANQGSEA. This CDR3 has 13 amino acids. Study-wide points: This fraction held mixed bone marrow immune cells after CD138-negative sorting.

The TCR sequence derives from a donor over 35 with multiple myeloma. Source material: a population of CD138-negative cells sorted from bone marrow. The chain joins TRBV29-1 to TRBJ1-4; D may be TRBD1 (5 bases). CDR3 DNA sequence: TGCAGCGTCGGGGACCCTAAGATAGATACGCTGTATTTT. Translating gives CSVGDPKIDTLYF.